These 25 T cell receptor beta chains came from one sample sequenced in a study of blood T cell repertoires in COVID-19. The table came from immunoSEQ multiplex PCR; TCRdb's copy has only in-frame clones and leaves some out. This sample has about 210,000 clones, with approximately 80% found just once. The sample was PBMCs or T cells enriched from blood (not recorded which). All receptors come from a man aged 30 to 45 with acute COVID-19.

In this sample, this clone turned up once. The V gene is TRBV25-1, the J gene TRBJ2-7; D is perhaps TRBD2 (5 bases). The CDR3 covers 15 residues. Germline CDR1 MGHDK, CDR2 SYGVNS. Trimming removed 4 bases at V and 3 bases at J, with 16 bases between. In nucleotides, the CDR3 is TGTGCCAGCAGTGCACTAATTGGGAGAATCTACGAGCAGTACTTC. As protein: CASSALIGRIYEQYF.

The chain carries TRBV19 and TRBJ1-2; TRBD1 matches at 9 bases. CDR1 and CDR2 from the germline V gene are LNHDA and SQIVND (reference sequence). This CDR3 is 18 amino acids long. V dropped 0 bases and J dropped 8; count of bases not matched to a gene: 16. CDR3 in amino acids: CASSIDSSWGQGPTGYTF. For the CDR3, the DNA is TGTGCCAGTAGTATAGATTCGAGTTGGGGACAGGGACCGACGGGCTACACCTTC.

The count of this clone is one. The chain has TRBV2 and TRBJ2-3, with 9 bases identical to TRBD1. CDR1 SNHLY and CDR2 FYNNEI come from the germline V gene. The trim removed 8 bases at V and 2 bases at J, leaving 5 bases unmatched. This CDR3 has 14 residues. CDR3: CASQQGANTDTQYF. CDR3 DNA: TGTGCCAGCCAACAGGGGGCGAACACAGATACGCAGTATTTT.

This chain connects TRBV28 to TRBJ1-1; D is perhaps TRBD1 (5 bases). Germline lookup yields CDR1 MDHEN and CDR2 SYDVKM. V dropped 5 bases and J dropped 5 bases, with 15 bases sitting between them. This CDR3 has 14 residues. CDR3 residues: CASSPRFRGTEAFF. DNA of the CDR3: TGTGCCAGCAGTCCCCGCTTCCGGGGGACTGAAGCTTTCTTT.

This clone was counted a few times. V usage is TRBV19 and J usage is TRBJ1-2; D is unresolved. V was cut by 3 bases and J by 6 bases, with 14 bases left in between. Per germline, CDR1 LNHDA and CDR2 SQIVND (reference sequence). The CDR3 covers 14 residues. This CDR3 is CASSMVQGSNGYTF. The DNA for the CDR3 is TGTGCCAGTAGTATGGTTCAAGGGAGCAATGGCTACACCTTC.

This clone was found a few times. This rearrangement joins TRBV5-4 to TRBJ1-2; possible D gene TRBD1, 5 bases. There are 15 residues in the CDR3. From germline, CDR1 is SGHNT and CDR2 YYREEE (reference sequence). With 4 bases removed from V and 4 bases from J, the gap between germline ends came to 17 bases. CDR3 sequence reads: CASSPGWGEAYGYTF. Written as DNA, the CDR3 is TGTGCCAGCAGCCCGGGTTGGGGGGAGGCCTATGGCTACACCTTC.

This clone occurred once. The rearrangement uses TRBV27 and TRBJ1-3, with D perhaps TRBD1 (6 bases). The CDR3 has 13 residues. From germline, CDR1 is MNHEY and CDR2 SMNVEV (reference sequence). Trimming removed 6 bases from V and 10 bases from J, with 16 bases in between. The CDR3 sequence: CASRGTWWGTIYF. Written as DNA, the CDR3 is TGTGCCAGCAGGGGGACATGGTGGGGTACCATATATTTT.

The chain is built from TRBV5-5 and TRBJ1-2; 7 bases match TRBD1. This CDR3 region has 16 residues. Germline V CDR1 and CDR2: SGHKS, YYEKEE (reference sequence). The ends lost 4 bases at V and 2 bases at J; junction bases unmatched: 11. The CDR3 protein is CASSPSPQGTNYGYTF. The CDR3 DNA sequence: TGTGCCAGCAGCCCCTCCCCACAGGGGACAAACTATGGCTACACCTTC. The variable domain in full, completed from reference TRBV5-5 and TRBJ1-2, reads DAGVTQSPTHLIKTRGQQVTLRCSPISGHKSVSWYQQVLGQGPQFIFQYYEKEERGRGNFPDRFSARQFPNYSSELNVNALLLGDSALYLCASSPSPQGTNYGYTFGSGTRLTVV.

The CDR3 coding sequence is TGTGCCAGCAGCTTTGACAGGGTGGACGAAAAACTGTTTTTT. Protein sequence: CASSFDRVDEKLFF. The V call is TRBV5-5, the J call TRBJ1-4; 7 nucleotides align to TRBD1. V dropped 2 bases and J dropped 8; count of bases not matched to a gene: 6. The CDR3 covers 14 residues. Germline V lookup: CDR1 SGHKS, CDR2 YYEKEE (reference sequence).

The V gene is TRBV7-2, the J gene TRBJ2-1, with D possibly TRBD2 on 5 matching bases. Per germline, CDR1 SGHTA and CDR2 FQGNSA. The CDR3 has 16 amino acids. V was clipped by 1 base and J by 0 bases, with 10 bases between them. Written as DNA, the CDR3 is TGTGCCAGCAGCTTAGGGACTGGCTTCTCCTACAATGAGCAGTTCTTC. It is translated as CASSLGTGFSYNEQFF.

The V call is TRBV7-3, the J call TRBJ1-1, with 10 positions matching TRBD1. The CDR3 totals 12 residues. J was trimmed by 10 bases and V by 5 bases; bases with no gene match: 4. Germline CDR1 SGHTA, CDR2 FQGTGA. CDR3 in amino acids: CASSPGTGAAFF. DNA for the CDR3: TGTGCCAGCAGCCCTGGGACAGGGGCAGCTTTCTTT.

This chain links TRBV7-9 with TRBJ1-1, with D tentatively TRBD1 (5 bases). CDR3 size: 14 residues. Trimming left V 3 bases short and J 2 bases short, with 10 bases between. Germline V gene lookup returns CDR1 SEHNR and CDR2 FQNEAQ (reference sequence). CDR3 residues: CASSLTAINTEAFF. The CDR3 bases are TGTGCCAGCAGCTTGACAGCTATTAACACTGAAGCTTTCTTT.

This clone has a single count. The sample holds other DNA sequences that translate to the same CDR3. The V gene is TRBV5-5, the J gene TRBJ2-5; the match to TRBD2 covers 12 bases. Germline CDR1 SGHKS, CDR2 YYEKEE (reference sequence). J lost 4 bases, V lost 0 bases, and 1 base had no gene match. There are 15 residues in the CDR3. This chain's CDR3 is CASSLEGLAGETQYF. The CDR3 DNA is TGTGCCAGCAGCTTGGAGGGACTAGCGGGAGAGACCCAGTACTTC.

Here the CDR3 reads CASEKFDTQYF. In DNA, the CDR3 is TGTGCCAGCGAGAAGTTCGATACGCAGTATTTT. This chain connects TRBV6-5 to TRBJ2-3; D is uncertain. Germline CDR1 reads MNHEY; CDR2 reads SVGAGI. The CDR3 has 11 residues. Trimming took off 8 bases at V and 6 bases at J, with 9 bases between the two ends.

The chain has TRBV2 and TRBJ1-2, with D uncertain. The CDR3 loop spans 16 amino acids. V gave up 6 bases and J gave up 4 bases, with 21 bases separating them. The germline V gene has CDR1 SNHLY and CDR2 FYNNEI. The CDR3 is CASSASEGGAGYGYTF. The CDR3 region has the DNA TGTGCCAGCAGCGCCTCGGAGGGTGGCGCTGGCTATGGCTACACCTTC.

This chain connects TRBV18 to TRBJ2-7; D is undetermined. The germline V and J ends were trimmed by 0 bases and 0 bases, with 9 bases remaining between them. The CDR3 consists of 15 residues. Germline V gene data show CDR1 as KGHSH and CDR2 as LQKENI. Written as DNA, the CDR3 is TGTGCCAGCTCACCACCGGTGCCGAGCTCCTACGAGCAGTACTTC. This codes for CASSPPVPSSYEQYF.

This clone has more than one count but fewer than ten. V gene TRBV6-5 combines with J gene TRBJ2-7, with 10 positions matching TRBD2. Germline trimming cut 1 base from V and 3 bases from J; bases unmatched to any gene: 6. Germline CDR1 reads MNHEY; CDR2 reads SVGAGI. The CDR3 runs 16 residues. The CDR3 nucleotides are TGTGCCAGCAGTTACTTCATAGCGGGAGGCGTCTACGAGCAGTACTTC. This gives the protein CASSYFIAGGVYEQYF.

The V call is TRBV5-1, the J call TRBJ2-1; 8 bases agree with TRBD2. The germline V gene has CDR1 SGHRS and CDR2 YFSETQ. Unmatched junction bases numbered 7, after V lost 6 bases and J lost 2 bases. The CDR3 sequence is 15 residues long. This chain's CDR3 is CASTSAGGTYNEQFF. CDR3 bases: TGCGCCAGCACCTCCGCGGGGGGTACCTACAATGAGCAGTTCTTC.

The V gene is TRBV3-1 (or the pseudogene TRBV3-2), the J gene TRBJ1-1, with 11 bases identical to TRBD1. The CDR3 contains 15 residues. J gave up 1 base and V 4 bases, and 2 bases lay outside the gene matches. Germline-derived CDR1 and CDR2 are LGHDT and YNNKEL (reference sequence). The CDR3 sequence: CASSRTGGKNTEAFF. CDR3 DNA: TGTGCCAGCAGCCGGACAGGGGGCAAGAACACTGAAGCTTTCTTT.

This clone was seen only a few times. Other DNA variants within this sample encode the same CDR3. The CDR3 spells CASSFRDSYNEQFF. The CDR3 DNA is TGCGCCAGCAGCTTCCGGGACAGCTACAATGAGCAGTTCTTC. The J gene is TRBJ2-1, the V gene TRBV5-1; the match to TRBD1 covers 7 bases. The V and J ends lost 2 bases and 3 bases, in that order; junction bases with no gene match: 2. Germline V gene sequence: CDR1 SGHRS, CDR2 YFSETQ. This CDR3 has 14 amino acids.

CDR3 coding DNA: TGTGCCAGCAGCGGGAGGGCGGGGTACACCGGGGAGCTGTTTTTT. Amino acid sequence: CASSGRAGYTGELFF. The chain joins TRBV9 to TRBJ2-2; D perhaps matches TRBD2 (6 bases). CDR1 is SGDLS and CDR2 is YYNGEE in the germline V gene. The CDR3 extends over 15 amino acids. V was pared by 3 bases and J by 3 bases, with 12 bases between.

The chain is built from TRBV19 and TRBJ2-7, with 7 bases fitting TRBD1. Germline CDR1 reads LNHDA; CDR2 reads SQIVND (reference sequence). CDR3 length equals 14 residues. The J segment lost 3 bases and the V segment lost 5 bases, leaving 7 bases of the junction unmatched. The CDR3 region is CASSLQGLGYEQYF. In DNA, the CDR3 is TGTGCCAGTAGTCTACAGGGGCTGGGCTACGAGCAGTACTTC.

This clone was seen more than once but under ten times. The chain uses TRBV9 and TRBJ1-3; 9 positions agree with TRBD1. The CDR3 covers 17 residues. The V gene end was trimmed by 1 base and the J gene end by 1 base; junction bases not matched to a gene: 6. The germline V gene has CDR1 SGDLS and CDR2 YYNGEE. This CDR3 is CASSVYGTGLSGNTIYF. The CDR3 DNA is TGTGCCAGCAGCGTATACGGGACAGGGCTTTCTGGAAACACCATATATTTT.

This rearrangement joins TRBV7-9 to TRBJ1-4, with a possible D match to TRBD1 (5 bases). The V gene's germline CDR1 is SEHNR and CDR2 FQNEAQ (reference sequence). The V end was cut by 8 bases, the J end by 7 bases, with 14 bases between. The CDR3 is 13 residues long. The chain's CDR3 is CASEKMGGEKLFF. The DNA of the CDR3 is TGTGCCAGCGAAAAAATGGGGGGTGAAAAACTGTTTTTT. Combining the CDR3 with reference TRBV7-9 and TRBJ1-4 gives the whole variable domain DTGVSQNPRHKITKRGQNVTFRCDPISEHNRLYWYRQTLGQGPEFLTYFQNEAQLEKSRLLSDRFSAERPKGSFSTLEIQRTEQGDSAMYLCASEKMGGEKLFFGSGTQLSVL.

The V and J genes are TRBV2 and TRBJ2-5; possible D gene TRBD1, 5 bases. CDR1 SNHLY and CDR2 FYNNEI come from the germline V gene. The CDR3 contains 15 residues. V lost 7 bases and J 4 bases, leaving 19 bases between the germline ends. The CDR3 nucleotides are TGTGCCAGCACATTGAAAGGGCTTCAGGGAGAGACCCAGTACTTC. As protein: CASTLKGLQGETQYF.